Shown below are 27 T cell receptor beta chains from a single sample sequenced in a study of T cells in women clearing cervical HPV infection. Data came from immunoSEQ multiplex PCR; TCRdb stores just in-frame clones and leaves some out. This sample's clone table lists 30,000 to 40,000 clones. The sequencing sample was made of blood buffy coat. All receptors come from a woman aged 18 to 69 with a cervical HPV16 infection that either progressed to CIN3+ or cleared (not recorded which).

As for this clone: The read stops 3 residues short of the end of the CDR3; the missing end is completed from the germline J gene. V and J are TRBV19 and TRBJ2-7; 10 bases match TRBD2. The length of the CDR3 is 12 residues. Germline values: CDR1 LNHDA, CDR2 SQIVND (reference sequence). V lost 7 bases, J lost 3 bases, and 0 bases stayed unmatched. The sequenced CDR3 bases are TGTGCCAGTACTAGCGGGGGCTACGAG. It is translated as CASTSGGYE. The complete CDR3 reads CASTSGGYEQYF.

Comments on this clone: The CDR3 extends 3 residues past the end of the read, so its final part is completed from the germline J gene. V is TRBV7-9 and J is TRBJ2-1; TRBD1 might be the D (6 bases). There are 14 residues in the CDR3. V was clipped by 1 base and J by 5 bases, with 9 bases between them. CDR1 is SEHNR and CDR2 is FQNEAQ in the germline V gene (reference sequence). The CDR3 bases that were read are TGTGCCAGCAGCTTAGTTTCAGGGGACAATGAG. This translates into CASSLVSGDNE. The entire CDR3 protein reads CASSLVSGDNEQFF.

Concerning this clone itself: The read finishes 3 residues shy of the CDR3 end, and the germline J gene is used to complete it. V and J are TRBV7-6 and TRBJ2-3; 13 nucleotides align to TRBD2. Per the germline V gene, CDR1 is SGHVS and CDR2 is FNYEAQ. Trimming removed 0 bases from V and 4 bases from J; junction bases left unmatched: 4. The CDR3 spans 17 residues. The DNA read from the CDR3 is TGTGCCAGCAGCTTAGCGGGGACTAGCGGGACAGCAGATACG. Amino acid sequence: CASSLAGTSGTADT. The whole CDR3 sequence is CASSLAGTSGTADTQYF.

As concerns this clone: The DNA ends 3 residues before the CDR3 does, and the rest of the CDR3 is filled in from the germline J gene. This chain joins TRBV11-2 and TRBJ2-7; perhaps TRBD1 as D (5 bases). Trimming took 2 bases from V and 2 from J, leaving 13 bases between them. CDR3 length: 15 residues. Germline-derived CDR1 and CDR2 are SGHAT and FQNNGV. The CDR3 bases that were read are TGTGCCAGCAGCTTACTTAGGGGTTCGACCTACGAG. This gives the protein CASSLLRGSTYE. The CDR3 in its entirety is CASSLLRGSTYEQYF.

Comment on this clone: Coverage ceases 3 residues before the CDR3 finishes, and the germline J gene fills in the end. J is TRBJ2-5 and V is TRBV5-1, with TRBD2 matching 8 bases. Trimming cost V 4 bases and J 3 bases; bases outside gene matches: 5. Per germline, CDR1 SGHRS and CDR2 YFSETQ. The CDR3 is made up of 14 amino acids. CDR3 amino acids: CASSRGGPKETQYF. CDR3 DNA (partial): TGCGCCAGCAGCCGGGGGGGTCCGAAAGAGACC.

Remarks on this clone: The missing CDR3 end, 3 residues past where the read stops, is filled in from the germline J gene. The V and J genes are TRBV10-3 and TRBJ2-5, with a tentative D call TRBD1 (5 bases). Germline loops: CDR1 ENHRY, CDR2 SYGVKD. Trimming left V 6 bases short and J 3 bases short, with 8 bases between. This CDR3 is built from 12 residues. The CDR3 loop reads CAISADKETQYF. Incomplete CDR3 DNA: TGTGCCATCAGCGCGGACAAAGAGACC.

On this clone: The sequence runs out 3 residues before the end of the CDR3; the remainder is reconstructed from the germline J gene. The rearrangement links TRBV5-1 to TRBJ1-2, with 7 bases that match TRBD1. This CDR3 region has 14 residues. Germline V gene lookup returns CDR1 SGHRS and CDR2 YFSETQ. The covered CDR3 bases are TGCGCCAGCAGCCAACTACAGGGGAAGAGGGGC. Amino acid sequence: CASSQLQGKRG. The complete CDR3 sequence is CASSQLQGKRGYTF.

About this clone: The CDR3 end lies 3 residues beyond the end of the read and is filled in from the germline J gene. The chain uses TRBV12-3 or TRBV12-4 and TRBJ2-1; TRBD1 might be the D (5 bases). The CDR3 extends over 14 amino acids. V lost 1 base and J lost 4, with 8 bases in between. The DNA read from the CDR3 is TGTGCCAGCAGTTTAGGGACAAGATACAATGAG. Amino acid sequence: CASSLGTRYNE. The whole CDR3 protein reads CASSLGTRYNEQFF.

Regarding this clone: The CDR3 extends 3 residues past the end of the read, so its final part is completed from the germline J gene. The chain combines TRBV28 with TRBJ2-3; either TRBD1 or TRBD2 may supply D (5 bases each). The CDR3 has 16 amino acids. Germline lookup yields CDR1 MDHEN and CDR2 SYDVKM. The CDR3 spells CASSLTPGSPQETQYF. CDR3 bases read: TGTGCCAGCAGTTTAACCCCAGGGAGTCCCCAAGAGACG.

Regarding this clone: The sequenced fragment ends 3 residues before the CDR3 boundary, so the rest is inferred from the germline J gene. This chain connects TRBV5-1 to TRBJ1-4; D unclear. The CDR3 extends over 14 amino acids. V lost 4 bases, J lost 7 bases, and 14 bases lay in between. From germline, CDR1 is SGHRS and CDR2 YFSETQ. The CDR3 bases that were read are TGCGCCAGCAGCCAAAACGTTGGGCGTGAAAAA. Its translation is CASSQNVGREK. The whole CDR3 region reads CASSQNVGREKLFF.

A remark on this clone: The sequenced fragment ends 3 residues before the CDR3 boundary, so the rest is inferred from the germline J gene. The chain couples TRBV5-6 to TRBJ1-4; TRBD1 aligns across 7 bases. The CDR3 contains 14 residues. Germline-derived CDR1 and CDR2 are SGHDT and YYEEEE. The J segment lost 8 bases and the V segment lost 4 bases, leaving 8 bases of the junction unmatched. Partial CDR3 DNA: TGTGCCAGCAGCACAAGGACAGGTCAGGAAAAA. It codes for CASSTRTGQEK. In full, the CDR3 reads CASSTRTGQEKLFF.

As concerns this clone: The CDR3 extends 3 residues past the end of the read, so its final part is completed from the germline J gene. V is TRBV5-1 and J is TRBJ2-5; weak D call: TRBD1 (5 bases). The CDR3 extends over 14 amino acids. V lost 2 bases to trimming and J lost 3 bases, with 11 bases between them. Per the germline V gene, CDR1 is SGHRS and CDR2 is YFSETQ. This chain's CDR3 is CASSFRVDEETQYF. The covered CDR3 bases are TGCGCCAGCAGCTTCAGGGTGGACGAAGAGACC.

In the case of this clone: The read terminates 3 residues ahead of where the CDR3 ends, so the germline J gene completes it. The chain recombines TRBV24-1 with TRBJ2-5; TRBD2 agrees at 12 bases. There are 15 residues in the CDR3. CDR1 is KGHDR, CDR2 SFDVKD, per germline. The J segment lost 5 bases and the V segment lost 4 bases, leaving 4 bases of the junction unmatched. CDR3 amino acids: CATSDYLAGGETQYF. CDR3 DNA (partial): TGTGCCACCAGTGACTACCTAGCGGGAGGGGAGACC.

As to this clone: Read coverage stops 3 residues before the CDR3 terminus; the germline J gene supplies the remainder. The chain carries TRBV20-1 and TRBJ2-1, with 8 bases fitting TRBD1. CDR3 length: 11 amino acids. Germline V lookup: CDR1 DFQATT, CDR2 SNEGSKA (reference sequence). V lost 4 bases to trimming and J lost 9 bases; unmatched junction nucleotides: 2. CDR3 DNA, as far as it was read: TGCAGTGCTACAGGGGGCATTGAG. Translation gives CSATGGIE. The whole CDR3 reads CSATGGIEQFF.

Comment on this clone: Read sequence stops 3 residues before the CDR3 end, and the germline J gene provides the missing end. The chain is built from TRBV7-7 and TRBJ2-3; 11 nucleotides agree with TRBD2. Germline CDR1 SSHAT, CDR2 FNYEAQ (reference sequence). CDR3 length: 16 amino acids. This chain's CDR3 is CASSQTGTSGIETQYF. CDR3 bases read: TGTGCCAGCAGCCAGACCGGGACTAGCGGTATAGAGACG. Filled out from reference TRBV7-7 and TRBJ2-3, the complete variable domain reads GAGVSQSPRYKVTKRGQDVTLRCDPISSHATLYWYQQALGQGPEFLTYFNYEAQPDKSGLPSDRFSAERPEGSISTLTIQRTEQRDSAMYRCASSQTGTSGIETQYFGPGTRLTVL.

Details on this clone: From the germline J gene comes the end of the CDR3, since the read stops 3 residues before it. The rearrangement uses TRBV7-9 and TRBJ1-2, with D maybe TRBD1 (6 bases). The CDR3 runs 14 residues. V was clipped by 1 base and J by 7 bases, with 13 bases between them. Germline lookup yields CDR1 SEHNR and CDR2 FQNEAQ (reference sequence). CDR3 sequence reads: CASSLVRQAPGYTF. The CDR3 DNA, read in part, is TGTGCCAGCAGCTTAGTTCGACAGGCCCCTGGC.

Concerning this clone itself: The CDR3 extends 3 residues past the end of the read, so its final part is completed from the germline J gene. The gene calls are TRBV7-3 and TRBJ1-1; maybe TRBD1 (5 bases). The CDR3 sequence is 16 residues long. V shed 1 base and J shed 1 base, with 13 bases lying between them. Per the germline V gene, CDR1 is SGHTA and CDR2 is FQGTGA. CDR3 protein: CASSLMAGRKNTEAFF. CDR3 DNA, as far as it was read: TGTGCCAGCAGCTTAATGGCGGGGCGAAAGAACACTGAA.

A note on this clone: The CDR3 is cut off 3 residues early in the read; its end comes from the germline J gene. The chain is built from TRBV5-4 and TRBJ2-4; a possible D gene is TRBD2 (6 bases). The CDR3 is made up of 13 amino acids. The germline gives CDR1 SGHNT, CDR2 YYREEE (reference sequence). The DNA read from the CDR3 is TGTGCCAGCAGCCAGGGAGGAAACTATGGT. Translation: CASSQGGNYG. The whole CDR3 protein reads CASSQGGNYGQYF.

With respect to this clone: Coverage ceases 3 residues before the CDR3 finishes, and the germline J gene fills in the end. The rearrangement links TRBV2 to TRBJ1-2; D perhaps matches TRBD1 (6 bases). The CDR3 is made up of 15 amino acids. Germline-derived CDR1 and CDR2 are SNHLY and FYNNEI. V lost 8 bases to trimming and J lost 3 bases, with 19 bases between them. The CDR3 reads CASCRRGGADYGYTF. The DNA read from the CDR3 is TGTGCCAGCTGTCGGCGGGGGGGCGCTGACTATGGC.

The sequenced part of the CDR3 DNA is TGTGCCAGCAGCCAAGGGAGAGGGCACTTTAATGAAAAA. This sequence encodes CASSQGRGHFNEK. The whole CDR3 sequence reads CASSQGRGHFNEKLFF. The V call is TRBV14, the J call TRBJ1-4; no reliable D call. The read ends 3 residues before the CDR3 terminus; that terminus is restored from the germline J gene. The germline V gene encodes CDR1 SGHDN and CDR2 FVKESK. V lost 1 base and J 4 bases, leaving 13 bases between the germline ends. CDR3 size: 16 residues. Looking up the rest from reference TRBV14 and TRBJ1-4 gives the full variable domain: EAGVTQFPSHSVIEKGQTVTLRCDPISGHDNLYWYRRVMGKEIKFLLHFVKESKQDESGMPNNRFLAERTGGTYSTLKVQPAELEDSGVYFCASSQGRGHFNEKLFFGSGTQLSVL.

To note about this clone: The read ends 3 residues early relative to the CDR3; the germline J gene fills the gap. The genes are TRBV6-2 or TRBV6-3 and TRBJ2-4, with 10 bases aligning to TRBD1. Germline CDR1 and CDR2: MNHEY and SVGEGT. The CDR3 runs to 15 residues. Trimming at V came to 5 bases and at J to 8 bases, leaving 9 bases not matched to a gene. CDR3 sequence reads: CASSAGTGVKDIQYF. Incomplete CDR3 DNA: TGTGCCAGCAGTGCCGGGACAGGGGTTAAGGACATT.

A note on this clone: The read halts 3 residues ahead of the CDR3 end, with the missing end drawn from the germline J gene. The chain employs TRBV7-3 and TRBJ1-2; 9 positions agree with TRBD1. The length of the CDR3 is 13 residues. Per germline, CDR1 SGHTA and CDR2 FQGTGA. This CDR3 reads CASSPGQGYGYTF. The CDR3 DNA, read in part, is TGTGCCAGCAGCCCGGGACAGGGCTACGGC.

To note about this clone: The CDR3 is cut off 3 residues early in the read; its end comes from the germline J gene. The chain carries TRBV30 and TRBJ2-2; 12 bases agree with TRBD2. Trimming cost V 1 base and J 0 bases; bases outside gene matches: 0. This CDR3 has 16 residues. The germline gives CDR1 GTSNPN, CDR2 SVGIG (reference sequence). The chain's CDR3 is CAWSGLAGANTGELFF. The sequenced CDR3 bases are TGTGCCTGGAGTGGACTAGCGGGGGCGAACACCGGGGAG.

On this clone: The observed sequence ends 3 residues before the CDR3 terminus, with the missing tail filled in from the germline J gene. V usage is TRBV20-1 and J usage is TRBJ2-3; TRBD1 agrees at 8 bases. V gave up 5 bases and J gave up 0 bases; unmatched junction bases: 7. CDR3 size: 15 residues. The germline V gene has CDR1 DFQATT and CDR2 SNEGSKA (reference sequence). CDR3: CSAFRDRSSTDTQYF. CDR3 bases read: TGCAGTGCTTTCCGGGACAGGTCTAGCACAGATACG.

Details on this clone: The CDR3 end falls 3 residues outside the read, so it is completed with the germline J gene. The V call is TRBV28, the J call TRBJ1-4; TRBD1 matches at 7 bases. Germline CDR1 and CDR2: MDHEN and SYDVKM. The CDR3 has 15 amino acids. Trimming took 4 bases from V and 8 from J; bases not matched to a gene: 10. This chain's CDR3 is CASSSPATGTEKLFF. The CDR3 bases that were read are TGTGCCAGCAGTTCCCCCGCGACAGGGACGGAAAAA.

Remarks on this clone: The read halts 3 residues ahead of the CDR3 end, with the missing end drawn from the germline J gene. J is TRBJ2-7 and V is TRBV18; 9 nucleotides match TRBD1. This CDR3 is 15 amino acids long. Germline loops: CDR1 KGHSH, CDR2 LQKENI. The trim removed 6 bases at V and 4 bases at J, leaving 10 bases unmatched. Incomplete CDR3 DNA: TGTGCCAGCTCGGCAACCGGGACAGGGACGTACGAG. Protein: CASSATGTGTYE. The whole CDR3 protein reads CASSATGTGTYEQYF.

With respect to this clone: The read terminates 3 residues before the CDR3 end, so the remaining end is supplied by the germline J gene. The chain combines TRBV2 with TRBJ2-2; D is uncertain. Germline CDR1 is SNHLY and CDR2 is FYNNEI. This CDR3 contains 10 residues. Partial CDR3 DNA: TGTGCCAGCAGTGTGAACTGG. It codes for CASSVNW. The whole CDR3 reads CASSVNWLFF.